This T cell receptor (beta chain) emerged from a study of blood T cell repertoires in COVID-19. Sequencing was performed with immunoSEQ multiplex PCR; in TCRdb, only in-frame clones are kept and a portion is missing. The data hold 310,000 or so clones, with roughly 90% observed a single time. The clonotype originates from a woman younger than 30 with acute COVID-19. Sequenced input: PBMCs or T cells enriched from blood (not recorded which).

This CDR3 is CASSLDLGGYTF. In nucleotides, the CDR3 is TGTGCCAGCAGCTTAGATCTCGGTGGCTACACCTTC. The rearrangement joins TRBV11-2 to TRBJ1-2, with D hard to call. V dropped 0 bases and J dropped 7 bases, with 6 bases sitting between them. The CDR3 spans 12 residues. CDR1 and CDR2 from the germline V gene are SGHAT and FQNNGV.